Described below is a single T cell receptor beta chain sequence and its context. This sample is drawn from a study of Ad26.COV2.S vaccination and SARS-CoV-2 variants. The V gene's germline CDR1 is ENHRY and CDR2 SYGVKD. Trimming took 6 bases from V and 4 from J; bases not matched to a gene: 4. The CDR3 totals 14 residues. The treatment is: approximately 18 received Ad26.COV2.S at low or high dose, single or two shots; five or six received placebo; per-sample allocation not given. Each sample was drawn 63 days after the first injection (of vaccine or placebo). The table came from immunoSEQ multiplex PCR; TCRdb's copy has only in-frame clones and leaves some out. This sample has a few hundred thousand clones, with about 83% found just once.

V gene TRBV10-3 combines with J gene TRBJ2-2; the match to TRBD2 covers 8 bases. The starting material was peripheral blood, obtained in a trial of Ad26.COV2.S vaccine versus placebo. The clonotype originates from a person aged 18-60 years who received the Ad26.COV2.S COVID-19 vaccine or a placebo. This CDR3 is CAISAAGVTGELFF. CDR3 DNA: TGTGCCATCAGCGCAGCGGGAGTCACCGGGGAGCTGTTTTTT.